Below are 10 T cell receptor beta chains sequenced from a single sample in a study of blood T cell repertoires in COVID-19. Measured with immunoSEQ multiplex PCR; TCRdb has only the in-frame clones, and not every one. This sample has 110,000 or so clones, with 80% to 90% found just once. Sequencing used peripheral blood. These receptors were collected from a woman in her sixties or seventies with acute or convalescent COVID-19.

The chain couples TRBV7-3 to TRBJ1-6; 7 bases are a match to TRBD1. The trim removed 3 bases at V and 5 bases at J, leaving 1 base unmatched. The CDR3 runs to 14 residues. Germline V gives CDR1 SGHTA, CDR2 FQGTGA. The CDR3 DNA is TGTGCCAGCAGCTTTGACAGGGATAATTCACCCCTCCACTTT. Amino acids: CASSFDRDNSPLHF.

This clone was seen a few times. The rearrangement links TRBV3-1 (or the pseudogene TRBV3-2) to TRBJ2-7, with unresolved D. V lost 0 bases and J lost 0, with 9 bases in between. CDR1 is LGHDT and CDR2 is YNNKEL in the germline V gene (reference sequence). CDR3 size: 15 residues. The CDR3 DNA is TGTGCCAGCAGCCAAGATGCGCACCGCTCCTACGAGCAGTACTTC. Translated, it gives CASSQDAHRSYEQYF.

This clone was seen only once. The chain uses TRBV4-2 and TRBJ2-6; D is possibly TRBD1 (5 bases). In germline, CDR1 is LGHNA, CDR2 YNFKEQ. Trimming pared 1 base from V and 0 bases from J, leaving 10 bases between. The CDR3 is 17 residues long. CDR3 coding DNA: TGTGCCAGCAGCCAAGCAGGACAAAGCTCTGGGGCCAACGTCCTGACTTTC. This codes for CASSQAGQSSGANVLTF.

This chain joins TRBV15 and TRBJ1-3; maybe TRBD1 (6 bases). The V gene lost 0 bases and the J gene lost 3 bases, with 15 bases spanning the gap. The germline V gene encodes CDR1 LNHNV and CDR2 YYDKDF (reference sequence). The CDR3 has 17 amino acids. The CDR3 reads CATSRDGGQMIGNTIYF. The CDR3 nucleotides are TGTGCCACCAGCAGAGATGGCGGACAGATGATTGGAAACACCATATATTTT.

V is TRBV7-8 and J is TRBJ1-1, with 7 bases matching TRBD1. Per the germline V gene, CDR1 is SGHVS and CDR2 is FQNEAQ. The CDR3 runs 15 residues. V lost 0 bases to trimming and J lost 6 bases; unmatched junction nucleotides: 7. The CDR3 nucleotides are TGTGCCAGCAGCTTAGCTAGCGAGGGGGCGGCTGAAGCTTTCTTT. This gives the protein CASSLASEGAAEAFF.

This chain links TRBV7-2 with TRBJ2-3, with 8 bases that match TRBD2. Trimming removed 5 bases from V and 1 base from J; junction bases left unmatched: 5. The CDR3 sequence is 15 residues long. The germline V gene encodes CDR1 SGHTA and CDR2 FQGNSA. CDR3 bases: TGTGCCAGCAGCATCGGGGGGGATGGCACAGATACGCAGTATTTT. Protein: CASSIGGDGTDTQYF.

V usage is TRBV28 and J usage is TRBJ1-5; 9 positions match TRBD1. The trim removed 1 base at V and 5 bases at J, leaving 6 bases unmatched. The CDR3 is 16 amino acids. Per the germline V gene, CDR1 is MDHEN and CDR2 is SYDVKM. CDR3 coding DNA: TGTGCCAGCAGTTTATCGGGGACAGGGACTTATCAGCCCCAGCATTTT. Encoded protein: CASSLSGTGTYQPQHF.

The V call is TRBV19, the J call TRBJ1-1; D is unclear. Germline V lookup: CDR1 LNHDA, CDR2 SQIVND (reference sequence). Between the trimmed V and J ends, which lost 5 bases and 5 bases, there was a span of 12 bases. The CDR3 has 13 amino acids. The CDR3 is CASSEARGTEAFF. In DNA form, the CDR3 reads TGTGCCAGTAGTGAGGCCCGAGGGACTGAAGCTTTCTTT.

This clone was observed once. V and J are TRBV13 and TRBJ2-7, with TRBD2 as a possible D gene (5 bases). The germline V gene encodes CDR1 PRHDT and CDR2 FYEKMQ (reference sequence). The CDR3 extends over 12 amino acids. Trimming shortened V by 7 bases and J by 0 bases, and 7 bases separated the two germline ends. In DNA, the CDR3 is TGTGCCAGCAAAGGGAGCTCCTACGAGCAGTACTTC. Its protein is CASKGSSYEQYF.

CDR3 DNA sequence: TGTGCCAGTAGTATATCCGGTAATAGCAATCAGCCCCAGCATTTT. This encodes CASSISGNSNQPQHF. V usage is TRBV19 and J usage is TRBJ1-5; D is uncertain. The V gene lost 2 bases and the J gene lost 0 bases, with 8 bases spanning the gap. The germline V gene has CDR1 LNHDA and CDR2 SQIVND (reference sequence). The CDR3 spans 15 residues.